Detailed here is one T cell receptor beta chain. Deletions cut 6 bases from V and 2 bases from J, with 5 bases between. Looked up from germline, CDR1 is SNHLY and CDR2 is FYNNEI. CDR3 length: 11 residues. The sample belongs to a study of T cells after yellow fever vaccination. TCRdb recomputed calls from the 5' RACE reads with MiXCR, one row per CDR3 protein. The sample contains approximately 47,000 distinct CDR3 sequences, just under 6.5% of which appear only once. This sample comprised PBMCs, either bulk or a sorted T-cell subset (CD4+, CD8+, memory, or dextramer-sorted; not recorded which), obtained 45 days after the yellow fever booster vaccination. The V and J genes are TRBV2 and TRBJ2-7, with D hard to call. This TCR was sampled from a man aged 25-45 years who received the YFV17D yellow fever vaccine. CDR3 nucleotide sequence: TGTGCCAGCAGGAACGCCTACGAGCAGTACTTC. Its protein is CASRNAYEQYF.